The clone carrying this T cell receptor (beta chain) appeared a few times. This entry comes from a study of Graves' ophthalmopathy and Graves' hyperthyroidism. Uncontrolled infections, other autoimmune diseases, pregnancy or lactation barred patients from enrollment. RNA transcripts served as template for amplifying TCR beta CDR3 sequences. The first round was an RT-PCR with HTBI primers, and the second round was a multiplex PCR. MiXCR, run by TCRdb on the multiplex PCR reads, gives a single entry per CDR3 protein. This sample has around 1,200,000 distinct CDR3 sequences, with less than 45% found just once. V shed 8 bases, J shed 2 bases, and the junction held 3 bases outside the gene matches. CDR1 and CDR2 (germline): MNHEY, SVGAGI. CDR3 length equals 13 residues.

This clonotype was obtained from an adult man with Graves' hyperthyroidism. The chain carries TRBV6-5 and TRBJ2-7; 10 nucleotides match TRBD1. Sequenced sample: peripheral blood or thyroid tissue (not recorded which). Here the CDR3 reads CASADRGTYEQYF. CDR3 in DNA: TGTGCCAGCGCGGACAGGGGGACCTACGAGCAGTACTTC.